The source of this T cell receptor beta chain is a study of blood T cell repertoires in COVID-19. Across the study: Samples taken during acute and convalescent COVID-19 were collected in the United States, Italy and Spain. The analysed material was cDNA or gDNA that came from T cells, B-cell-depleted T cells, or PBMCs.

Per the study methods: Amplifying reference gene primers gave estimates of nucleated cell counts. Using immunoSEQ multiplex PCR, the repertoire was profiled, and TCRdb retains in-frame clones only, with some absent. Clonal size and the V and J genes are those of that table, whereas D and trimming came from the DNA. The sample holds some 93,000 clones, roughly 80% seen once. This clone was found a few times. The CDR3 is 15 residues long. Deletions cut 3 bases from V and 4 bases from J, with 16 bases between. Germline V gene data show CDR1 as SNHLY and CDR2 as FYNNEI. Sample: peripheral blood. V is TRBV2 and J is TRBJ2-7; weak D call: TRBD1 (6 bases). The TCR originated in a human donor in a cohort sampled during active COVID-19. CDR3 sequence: CASSEAAGDSYEQYF. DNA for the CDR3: TGTGCCAGCAGTGAGGCGGCAGGGGATTCGTACGAGCAGTACTTC.